The 30 T cell receptor beta chains given below trace back to one sample, sequenced in a study of T cell responses to AZD1222 COVID-19 vaccine. Repertoires were generated with immunoSEQ multiplex PCR, while TCRdb's copy carries only in-frame clones and drops some. Of about 160,000 clones listed, more than 85% are singletons. Here the sequenced sample was peripheral blood, taken 28 days after the second AZD1222 dose. The receptors stem from an adult who received the AZD1222 COVID-19 vaccine.

This clone was seen once. V is TRBV7-2 and J is TRBJ2-2; D remains ambiguous. V was cut by 5 bases and J by 1 base, with 11 bases left in between. CDR3 length equals 15 residues. Germline CDR1 SGHTA, CDR2 FQGNSA. Here the CDR3 DNA reads TGTGCCAGCAGCACAGCCAGCCGGAACACCGGGGAGCTGTTTTTT. It codes for CASSTASRNTGELFF.

The chain couples TRBV29-1 to TRBJ2-7, with 10 positions matching TRBD1. V was pared by 3 bases and J by 3 bases, with 2 bases of the junction left unmatched. The germline V gene has CDR1 SQVTM and CDR2 ANQGSEA. The CDR3 extends over 13 amino acids. The CDR3 nucleotides are TGCAGCGTTGATGGGACAGGGGACTACGAGCAGTACTTC. Amino acids: CSVDGTGDYEQYF.

CDR3 sequence reads: CASSRPGASFYGYTF. The CDR3 DNA is TGTGCCAGTAGCCGTCCGGGGGCTTCCTTCTATGGCTACACCTTC. The chain has TRBV19 and TRBJ1-2, with D possibly matching TRBD1 (6 bases). The CDR3 is 15 residues long. Germline V CDR1 and CDR2: LNHDA, SQIVND (reference sequence). The V end was cut by 6 bases, the J end by 4 bases, with 18 bases between. The full variable domain, completed using reference TRBV19 and TRBJ1-2, is DGGITQSPKYLFRKEGQNVTLSCEQNLNHDAMYWYRQDPGQGLRLIYYSQIVNDFQKGDIAEGYSVSREKKESFPLTVTSAQKNPTAFYLCASSRPGASFYGYTFGSGTRLTVV.

V usage is TRBV28 and J usage is TRBJ1-3; D gene unclear. The CDR3 consists of 17 residues. Per germline, CDR1 MDHEN and CDR2 SYDVKM. Trimming left V 5 bases short and J 0 bases short, with 17 bases between. CDR3 region: CASSSLSPWVSGNTIYF. The CDR3 nucleotides read TGTGCCAGCAGTAGCCTGTCCCCGTGGGTCTCTGGAAACACCATATATTTT.

This chain uses TRBV7-2 with TRBJ2-3; D is undetermined. Trimming shortened V by 3 bases and J by 6 bases, and 4 bases separated the two germline ends. Germline assignment: CDR1 SGHTA and CDR2 FQGNSA. This CDR3 is 11 amino acids long. The CDR3 sequence: CASSFGDTQYF. For the CDR3, the DNA is TGTGCCAGCAGCTTCGGGGATACGCAGTATTTT.

This chain connects TRBV9 to TRBJ1-3; D is ambiguous. Germline V CDR1 and CDR2: SGDLS, YYNGEE. The CDR3 sequence is 13 residues long. V was pared by 6 bases and J by 2 bases, with 9 bases between. CDR3 DNA: TGTGCCAGCAATATGGGCGCTGGAAACACCATATATTTT. This translates into CASNMGAGNTIYF.

V gene TRBV19 combines with J gene TRBJ1-5; 8 bases are shared with TRBD1. Per germline, CDR1 LNHDA and CDR2 SQIVND (reference sequence). The CDR3 consists of 15 residues. V lost 4 bases and J lost 2; bases outside the gene matches: 4. CDR3 region: CASSRTGNGNQPQHF. DNA of the CDR3: TGTGCCAGTAGTAGGACAGGGAACGGCAATCAGCCCCAGCATTTT.

This sequence joins TRBV11-2 and TRBJ2-7; 7 bases line up with TRBD1. Losses at the gene ends were 10 bases for V and 2 bases for J; bases not matched to a gene: 5. The CDR3 covers 12 residues. Per germline, CDR1 SGHAT and CDR2 FQNNGV. Here the CDR3 reads CATSGQTYEQYF. CDR3 in DNA: TGTGCCACCTCGGGACAGACCTACGAGCAGTACTTC.

V and J are TRBV3-1 (or the pseudogene TRBV3-2) and TRBJ1-4; no reliable D call. Trimming removed 1 base from V and 0 bases from J, with 6 bases in between. Looked up from germline, CDR1 is LGHDT and CDR2 is YNNKEL (reference sequence). There are 15 residues in the CDR3. The CDR3 protein is CASSQGVATNEKLFF. The CDR3 region has the DNA TGTGCCAGCAGCCAAGGGGTTGCAACTAATGAAAAACTGTTTTTT.

The genes are TRBV19 and TRBJ2-5; a weak D match, TRBD1 (6 bases). Trimming left V 3 bases short and J 5 bases short, with 13 bases between. The CDR3 has 14 residues. CDR1 LNHDA and CDR2 SQIVND come from the germline V gene (reference sequence). CDR3 residues: CASSIISGEETQYF. CDR3 coding DNA: TGTGCCAGTAGTATCATCTCAGGGGAGGAGACCCAGTACTTC.

The chain couples TRBV27 to TRBJ2-1, with 7 bases identical to TRBD2. The V gene's germline CDR1 is MNHEY and CDR2 SMNVEV (reference sequence). The CDR3 spans 15 residues. Trimming removed 3 bases from V and 3 bases from J; junction bases left unmatched: 5. The CDR3 loop reads CASSFSSGYYNEQFF. CDR3 nucleotides: TGTGCCAGCAGTTTTTCTAGCGGTTACTACAATGAGCAGTTCTTC.

The chain combines TRBV29-1 with TRBJ2-7; 11 bases match TRBD2. The CDR3 sequence is 14 residues long. Germline lookup yields CDR1 SQVTM and CDR2 ANQGSEA. V shed 7 bases and J 3 bases; nucleotides not matched to a gene: 8. Here the CDR3 reads CSAGGLAGLYEQYF. The CDR3, as DNA: TGCAGCGCAGGAGGACTAGCGGGCCTCTACGAGCAGTACTTC.

This chain uses TRBV24-1 with TRBJ1-2, with D hard to call. This CDR3 region has 12 residues. The V end was cut by 9 bases, the J end by 2 bases, with 9 bases between. The V gene's germline CDR1 is KGHDR and CDR2 SFDVKD. The chain's CDR3 is CATSGVNYGYTF. CDR3 coding DNA: TGTGCCACCTCCGGGGTAAACTATGGCTACACCTTC.

The V call is TRBV10-3, the J call TRBJ1-4; D gene ambiguous. CDR3 length: 16 residues. Germline V gene lookup returns CDR1 ENHRY and CDR2 SYGVKD. V was clipped by 3 bases and J by 0 bases, with 11 bases between them. The DNA for the CDR3 is TGTGCCATCAGTGAACGAAGGATGACAACTAATGAAAAACTGTTTTTT. Translating it yields CAISERRMTTNEKLFF.

The chain is built from TRBV5-4 and TRBJ2-7, with D unclear. Germline V gene lookup returns CDR1 SGHNT and CDR2 YYREEE (reference sequence). The CDR3 is made up of 11 amino acids. Trimming removed 3 bases from V and 8 bases from J, with 9 bases in between. CDR3 nucleotides: TGTGCCAGCAGCTATGATTCTCAGCAGTACTTC. This sequence encodes CASSYDSQQYF. Combining the CDR3 with reference TRBV5-4 and TRBJ2-7 gives the whole variable domain ETGVTQSPTHLIKTRGQQVTLRCSSQSGHNTVSWYQQALGQGPQFIFQYYREEENGRGNFPPRFSGLQFPNYSSELNVNALELDDSALYLCASSYDSQQYFGPGTRLTVT.

The chain combines TRBV20-1 with TRBJ2-7; 9 nucleotides line up with TRBD2. The V gene end was trimmed by 7 bases and the J gene end by 11 bases; junction bases not matched to a gene: 9. CDR3 length: 11 amino acids. Germline V CDR1 and CDR2: DFQATT, SNEGSKA (reference sequence). In nucleotides, the CDR3 is TGCAGTGGGGCTAGCGGGAAACAAAAGTACTTC. Amino acid sequence: CSGASGKQKYF.

CDR3 loop: CASSIIGGGYGYTF. CDR3 nucleotides: TGTGCCAGTAGTATCATCGGGGGCGGCTATGGCTACACCTTC. The genes are TRBV19 and TRBJ1-2, with TRBD1 as a possible D gene (6 bases). Trimming took 3 bases from V and 4 from J, leaving 12 bases between them. The CDR3 is made up of 14 amino acids. Germline CDR1 LNHDA, CDR2 SQIVND (reference sequence).

V and J are TRBV19 and TRBJ2-2; the match to TRBD1 covers 7 bases. This CDR3 contains 15 residues. CDR1 and CDR2 (germline): LNHDA, SQIVND (reference sequence). V shed 5 bases, J shed 7 bases, and the junction held 10 bases outside the gene matches. CDR3 in DNA: TGTGCCAGTAGTCCCTTAACAGGGGCTCTCGGGGAGCTGTTTTTT. Residues: CASSPLTGALGELFF.

This chain joins TRBV6-4 and TRBJ2-3; the D is unclear. The CDR3 extends over 13 amino acids. Trimming removed 3 bases from V and 5 bases from J, with 9 bases in between. The germline gives CDR1 MRHNA, CDR2 SNTAGT. The CDR3 DNA reads TGTGCCAGCAGTGAAGCAGGTAGAGATACGCAGTATTTT. Its protein is CASSEAGRDTQYF.

The V and J genes are TRBV4-1 and TRBJ2-7; 7 bases agree with TRBD2. The CDR3 loop spans 16 amino acids. Trimming cost V 2 bases and J 0 bases; bases outside gene matches: 7. CDR1 is MGHRA, CDR2 YSYEKL, per germline. DNA for the CDR3: TGCGCCAGCAGCCAATTAGGAGCGGGACGCTCCTACGAGCAGTACTTC. This encodes CASSQLGAGRSYEQYF.

The chain has TRBV7-9 and TRBJ1-1; D gene unclear. V gave up 3 bases and J gave up 6 bases, with 11 bases separating them. There are 13 residues in the CDR3. In germline, CDR1 is SEHNR, CDR2 FQNEAQ (reference sequence). The CDR3 region has the DNA TGTGCCAGCAGCTTCCCGGTACTTCCTGAAGCTTTCTTT. It encodes CASSFPVLPEAFF.

The chain recombines TRBV10-3 with TRBJ2-2; 7 bases align to TRBD1. Unmatched junction bases numbered 5, after V lost 3 bases and J lost 1 base. In germline, CDR1 is ENHRY, CDR2 SYGVKD. This CDR3 has 16 amino acids. CDR3 in amino acids: CAISDRQGVNTGELFF. The CDR3 nucleotides are TGTGCCATCAGTGATAGGCAGGGGGTGAACACCGGGGAGCTGTTTTTT.

This chain uses TRBV2 with TRBJ1-5; no clear D gene. Trimming took off 2 bases at V and 0 bases at J, with 8 bases between the two ends. CDR1 SNHLY and CDR2 FYNNEI come from the germline V gene. There are 15 residues in the CDR3. In DNA form, the CDR3 reads TGTGCCAGCAGTGAACAGATTGGTAGCAATCAGCCCCAGCATTTT. Protein sequence: CASSEQIGSNQPQHF. Together with reference TRBV2 and TRBJ1-5, the CDR3 gives the full variable domain: EPEVTQTPSHQVTQMGQEVILRCVPISNHLYFYWYRQILGQKVEFLVSFYNNEISEKSEIFDDQFSVERPDGSNFTLKIRSTKLEDSAMYFCASSEQIGSNQPQHFGDGTRLSIL.

The rearrangement uses TRBV7-8 and TRBJ2-2; 7 bases align to TRBD2. Germline V lookup: CDR1 SGHVS, CDR2 FQNEAQ. The ends lost 6 bases at V and 1 base at J; junction bases unmatched: 11. CDR3 length: 17 amino acids. The CDR3 reads CASRPDIAGLNTGELFF. The CDR3 region has the DNA TGTGCCAGCAGACCGGACATAGCGGGTCTGAACACCGGGGAGCTGTTTTTT.

V usage is TRBV7-8 and J usage is TRBJ1-4, with D possibly matching TRBD1 (5 bases). The V and J ends lost 5 bases and 4 bases respectively, with 14 bases between them. Germline V gives CDR1 SGHVS, CDR2 FQNEAQ. The CDR3 sequence is 15 residues long. The CDR3 coding sequence is TGTGCCAGCAGCCGCAGACAGCACCTTAATGAAAAACTGTTTTTT. Residues: CASSRRQHLNEKLFF.

The V gene is TRBV6-5, the J gene TRBJ1-1; 8 nucleotides match TRBD1. J gave up 5 bases and V 6 bases, and 2 bases lay outside the gene matches. Germline CDR1 reads MNHEY; CDR2 reads SVGAGI. This CDR3 is built from 12 residues. Written as DNA, the CDR3 is TGTGCCAGCAGACGACAGGGGACTGAAGCTTTCTTT. Protein sequence: CASRRQGTEAFF.

This rearrangement joins TRBV2 to TRBJ2-5, with D possibly matching TRBD2 (5 bases). The CDR3 loop spans 12 amino acids. V was shortened by 6 bases and J by 6 bases, with 11 bases between the two germline ends. Looked up from germline, CDR1 is SNHLY and CDR2 is FYNNEI. This CDR3 reads CASRRLAQTQYF. In DNA, the CDR3 is TGTGCCAGCAGACGCCTAGCCCAGACCCAGTACTTC.

This clone showed up just once. CDR3 sequence: CASSLRFSGELFF. DNA of the CDR3: TGTGCCAGCAGCTTAAGATTTTCCGGGGAGCTGTTTTTT. The chain combines TRBV7-3 with TRBJ2-2; no firm D call. V was shortened by 1 base and J by 6 bases, with 6 bases between the two germline ends. The CDR3 has 13 residues. From germline, CDR1 is SGHTA and CDR2 FQGTGA.

The CDR3, as DNA: TGCGCCAGCAGCCGGGTCACAGGGGACGGGGAGACCCAGTACTTC. Amino acid sequence: CASSRVTGDGETQYF. The rearrangement uses TRBV5-1 and TRBJ2-5; 7 bases map to TRBD1. This CDR3 comprises 15 residues. Looked up from germline, CDR1 is SGHRS and CDR2 is YFSETQ. V shed 4 bases, J shed 5 bases, and the junction held 11 bases outside the gene matches.

This chain connects TRBV19 to TRBJ1-6, with D unresolved. Trimming shortened V by 4 bases and J by 9 bases, and 13 bases separated the two germline ends. The germline V gene encodes CDR1 LNHDA and CDR2 SQIVND (reference sequence). CDR3 length equals 14 residues. The DNA for the CDR3 is TGTGCCAGTAGTACTACTGGTTTGGGTTCACCCCTCCACTTT. Translating it yields CASSTTGLGSPLHF.